What follows are 32 T cell receptor beta chains derived from one specimen sequenced in a study of T cell repertoires in cytomegalovirus infection (dated by TCRdb to the late 2010s). The run used an Illumina HiSeq 1500. TCRdb took the public reads, trimmed them with fastp at Q25, ran MiXCR for clone calling and kept in-frame beta chains. Under each unique CDR3 protein, matching rows form one entry showing the most common genes and DNA. The sample yields around 180,000 distinct CDR3 sequences; roughly a fifth were counted once. The ten top clones hold under 3.5% of the sample. Sequencing was done on a sample of PBMCs. These receptors were collected from a human donor in good health (CMV status not recorded). Some clones in this sample may be carry-over from other donors' samples.

This clonotype was seen more than once but under ten times. The chain recombines TRBV4-3 with TRBJ1-2, with 9 bases identical to TRBD1. V shed 2 bases, J shed 8 bases, and the junction held 9 bases outside the gene matches. CDR1 is LGHNA and CDR2 is YSLEER in the germline V gene. The CDR3 is made up of 15 amino acids. CDR3 in amino acids: CASSQTSGTGPGYTF. The CDR3 region has the DNA TGCGCCAGCAGCCAAACCTCCGGGACAGGGCCCGGCTACACCTTC.

The V gene is TRBV28, the J gene TRBJ1-5; D call uncertain. The V and J ends lost 6 bases and 6 bases respectively, with 18 bases between them. The CDR3 spans 15 residues. Germline assignment: CDR1 MDHEN and CDR2 SYDVKM. Here the CDR3 reads CASRRLADLGQPQHF. The CDR3 region has the DNA TGTGCCAGCAGACGTCTAGCGGACCTAGGTCAGCCCCAGCATTTT.

This clonotype occurred a few times. The chain couples TRBV6-5 to TRBJ2-1; a possible D gene is TRBD2 (6 bases). Germline V gives CDR1 MNHEY, CDR2 SVGAGI. Trimming left V 0 bases short and J 5 bases short, with 8 bases between. The CDR3 is 14 amino acids. CDR3 in amino acids: CASSYSLAHNEQFF. The CDR3 DNA is TGTGCCAGCAGTTACTCACTAGCTCACAATGAGCAGTTCTTC.

The rearrangement links TRBV5-4 to TRBJ2-2; no definite D call. The germline V gene encodes CDR1 SGHNT and CDR2 YYREEE (reference sequence). Trimming shortened V by 3 bases and J by 5 bases, and 17 bases separated the two germline ends. The length of the CDR3 is 16 residues. Here the CDR3 DNA reads TGTGCCAGCAGCTCGCAGAACCAAGGTTATACCGGGGAGCTGTTTTTT. Translated: CASSSQNQGYTGELFF.

This clonotype was seen repeatedly, ten times or more. CDR3 sequence: CASSLGQGSNNEQFF. The CDR3 DNA reads TGTGCCAGCAGTTTAGGCCAGGGGAGTAACAATGAGCAGTTCTTC. The V call is TRBV12-3 or TRBV12-4, the J call TRBJ2-1; D may be TRBD1 (6 bases). V dropped 1 base and J dropped 5 bases, with 12 bases sitting between them. There are 15 residues in the CDR3.

This clonotype was seen more than once but under ten times. The chain joins TRBV5-6 to TRBJ2-1, with TRBD2 matching over 11 bases. Germline V lookup: CDR1 SGHDT, CDR2 YYEEEE. Losses at the gene ends were 1 base for V and 16 bases for J; bases not matched to a gene: 7. The CDR3 extends over 13 amino acids. CDR3 sequence (DNA): TGTGCCAGCAGCTTGAGTAGCGGGAGGGCCGGATTCTTC. Encoded protein: CASSLSSGRAGFF. Looking up the rest from reference TRBV5-6 and TRBJ2-1 gives the full variable domain: DAGVTQSPTHLIKTRGQQVTLRCSPKSGHDTVSWYQQALGQGPQFIFQYYEEEERQRGNFPDRFSGHQFPNYSSELNVNALLLGDSALYLCASSLSSGRAGFFGPGTRLTVL.

The V gene is TRBV4-3, the J gene TRBJ2-1, with no clear D. The CDR3 is made up of 17 amino acids. Trimming left V 0 bases short and J 4 bases short, with 16 bases between. Germline CDR1 reads LGHNA; CDR2 reads YSLEER. The CDR3 is CASSQEGRTSSYNEQFF. The CDR3 DNA is TGCGCCAGCAGCCAAGAGGGAAGAACTTCCTCTTACAATGAGCAGTTCTTC.

This clonotype came up a few times. This chain uses TRBV10-3 with TRBJ1-5, with no clear D. Trimming shortened V by 4 bases and J by 6 bases, and 10 bases separated the two germline ends. The CDR3 is 13 amino acids. Germline CDR1 is ENHRY and CDR2 is SYGVKD. CDR3 protein: CAISATFSQPQHF. CDR3 DNA: TGTGCCATCAGTGCCACCTTCAGTCAGCCCCAGCATTTT.

This sequence joins TRBV28 and TRBJ1-1, with TRBD1 matching over 8 bases. The CDR3 consists of 15 residues. Germline CDR1 MDHEN, CDR2 SYDVKM. The trim removed 5 bases at V and 4 bases at J, leaving 9 bases unmatched. Here the CDR3 reads CASSPLRGPSTEAFF. The CDR3 nucleotides are TGTGCCAGCAGTCCGCTCAGGGGGCCGAGCACTGAAGCTTTCTTT.

This clonotype was counted at least ten times. This sequence joins TRBV29-1 and TRBJ2-7; tentatively, D is TRBD2 (6 bases). The CDR3 consists of 12 residues. Germline CDR1 reads SQVTM; CDR2 reads ANQGSEA. Deletions cut 5 bases from V and 4 bases from J, with 12 bases between. DNA of the CDR3: TGCAGCGTTCTCCAAGGGAGGTACGAGCAGTACTTC. Translating gives CSVLQGRYEQYF.

This rearrangement joins TRBV20-1 to TRBJ2-7; TRBD2 might be the D (6 bases). The CDR3 extends over 13 amino acids. Germline V gives CDR1 DFQATT, CDR2 SNEGSKA (reference sequence). The V end lost 6 bases, the J end lost 3 bases, and 15 bases lay between the germline ends. In DNA, the CDR3 is TGCAGTGCCGAGAGAGGGGAGGACTACGAGCAGTACTTC. Protein product: CSAERGEDYEQYF.

In its sample, this clonotype was seen many times. J is TRBJ2-7 and V is TRBV7-2; 8 bases match TRBD2. V dropped 5 bases and J dropped 5; count of bases not matched to a gene: 14. The CDR3 covers 16 residues. Germline values: CDR1 SGHTA, CDR2 FQGNSA. The CDR3 bases are TGTGCCAGCAGCCCTTCGGGCGCCGGGACTAGAAACGAGCAGTACTTC. It codes for CASSPSGAGTRNEQYF.

The chain is built from TRBV7-2 and TRBJ2-2; perhaps TRBD1 as D (5 bases). V shed 3 bases and J shed 6 bases, with 14 bases lying between them. Looked up from germline, CDR1 is SGHTA and CDR2 is FQGNSA. CDR3 length equals 15 residues. CDR3: CASSLGPGLPGELFF. The CDR3 DNA reads TGTGCCAGCAGCTTGGGGCCAGGGTTGCCCGGGGAGCTGTTTTTT.

This clonotype occurred a few times. The rearrangement links TRBV7-4 to TRBJ2-7; TRBD1 agrees at 10 bases. Per the germline V gene, CDR1 is SGHVT and CDR2 is SQSDAQ. This CDR3 is 15 amino acids long. The ends lost 4 bases at V and 5 bases at J; junction bases unmatched: 8. CDR3 DNA: TGTGCCAGCAGCTCCGGGACAGGGGAACTTGACGAGCAGTACTTC. The encoded protein is CASSSGTGELDEQYF.

The rearrangement joins TRBV7-9 to TRBJ2-4; D may be TRBD1 (6 bases). This CDR3 is 16 amino acids long. Germline loops: CDR1 SEHNR, CDR2 FQNEAQ (reference sequence). The V end lost 4 bases, the J end lost 3 bases, and 16 bases lay between the germline ends. The DNA of the CDR3 is TGTGCCAGCAGCTCCCGACAGGCCTCTGGCAAAAACATTCAGTACTTC. Translating gives CASSSRQASGKNIQYF.

This clonotype was observed many times. The rearrangement links TRBV11-2 to TRBJ1-5, with D possibly being TRBD1 (5 bases). This CDR3 is built from 15 residues. The germline V gene encodes CDR1 SGHAT and CDR2 FQNNGV. V was shortened by 0 bases and J by 6 bases, with 12 bases between the two germline ends. The CDR3 coding sequence is TGTGCCAGCAGCTTAGATCCCGGGGCGGGTCAGCCCCAGCATTTT. This codes for CASSLDPGAGQPQHF.

This clonotype has just a few counts. The V call is TRBV4-1, the J call TRBJ2-2; 11 bases align to TRBD2. Germline CDR1 reads MGHRA; CDR2 reads YSYEKL. With 2 bases clipped from V and 0 bases from J, the junction kept 5 bases outside the gene matches. The CDR3 is made up of 18 amino acids. The CDR3 DNA reads TGCGCCAGCAGCCAATTGGGACTAGCGGAAACGAACACCGGGGAGCTGTTTTTT. It encodes CASSQLGLAETNTGELFF.

This clonotype came up a few times. This sequence joins TRBV7-2 and TRBJ1-1; D is undetermined. The V gene's germline CDR1 is SGHTA and CDR2 FQGNSA. The CDR3 sequence is 14 residues long. V dropped 5 bases and J dropped 1 base, with 11 bases sitting between them. The CDR3 sequence: CASSLSYRNTEAFF. For the CDR3, the DNA is TGTGCCAGCAGCCTGTCCTACAGGAACACTGAAGCTTTCTTT.

The chain couples TRBV28 to TRBJ2-7; TRBD2 agrees at 16 bases. This CDR3 comprises 19 residues. V lost 5 bases and J lost 2; bases outside the gene matches: 12. Germline-derived CDR1 and CDR2 are MDHEN and SYDVKM. The CDR3 DNA follows: TGTGCCAGCAGTCCGGGGACTAGCGGGAGGGCCTTATTCCCCTACGAGCAGTACTTC. Translation gives CASSPGTSGRALFPYEQYF.

This clonotype was counted at least ten times. V gene TRBV7-3 combines with J gene TRBJ2-1; perhaps TRBD1 as D (6 bases). V was pared by 5 bases and J by 6 bases, with 11 bases between. Germline CDR1 and CDR2: SGHTA and FQGTGA. This CDR3 has 13 amino acids. The DNA of the CDR3 is TGTGCCAGCAGCCCACAGGGTGGCAATGAGCAGTTCTTC. It yields the protein CASSPQGGNEQFF.

This clonotype has more than one count but fewer than ten. The gene calls are TRBV20-1 and TRBJ2-3; 12 nucleotides line up with TRBD2. This CDR3 region has 15 residues. J was trimmed by 0 bases and V by 5 bases; bases with no gene match: 3. CDR1 is DFQATT, CDR2 SNEGSKA, per germline (reference sequence). The CDR3: CSASGTSGSTDTQYF. The CDR3 DNA sequence: TGCAGTGCTTCAGGGACTAGCGGGAGCACAGATACGCAGTATTTT.

In the case of this clonotype: One end of the junction fails to match germline, which may point to a read error. The CDR3 is CSAAGGSVNTVAFF. Written as DNA, the CDR3 is TGCAGCGCTGCCGGGGGGTCTGTGAACACTGTAGCTTTCTTT. This chain links TRBV29-1 with TRBJ1-1, with D possibly matching TRBD1 (5 bases). Germline V gene sequence: CDR1 SQVTM, CDR2 ANQGSEA. The length of the CDR3 is 14 residues. Full variable domain (rest looked up from reference TRBV29-1 and TRBJ1-1): SAVISQKPSRDICQRGTSLTIQCQVDSQVTMMFWYRQQPGQSLTLIATANQGSEATYESGFVIDKFPISRPNLTFSTLTVSNMSPEDSSIYLCSAAGGSVNTVAFFGQGTRLTVV.

The rearrangement links TRBV9 to TRBJ2-7, with D tentatively TRBD1 or TRBD2 (6 bases each). The CDR3 is 15 amino acids. Germline CDR1 and CDR2: SGDLS and YYNGEE. V was pared by 2 bases and J by 1 base, with 13 bases between. The CDR3 nucleotides read TGTGCCAGCAGCGTTAGTTGGGGGGCGTCCTACGAGCAGTACTTC. Translation gives CASSVSWGASYEQYF.

The gene calls are TRBV19 and TRBJ1-5; D unclear. V lost 10 bases and J 3 bases, leaving 16 bases between the germline ends. The CDR3 is 14 residues long. Germline assignment: CDR1 LNHDA and CDR2 SQIVND (reference sequence). This chain's CDR3 is CATSDVWHNQPQHF. In DNA form, the CDR3 reads TGTGCCACCTCCGACGTCTGGCACAATCAGCCCCAGCATTTT. The full variable domain, rest sourced from reference TRBV19 and TRBJ1-5, is DGGITQSPKYLFRKEGQNVTLSCEQNLNHDAMYWYRQDPGQGLRLIYYSQIVNDFQKGDIAEGYSVSREKKESFPLTVTSAQKNPTAFYLCATSDVWHNQPQHFGDGTRLSIL.

This clonotype occurred a few times. The rearrangement uses TRBV20-1 and TRBJ2-5, with D tentatively TRBD2 (6 bases). The CDR3 runs to 15 residues. Trimming pared 3 bases from V and 7 bases from J, leaving 21 bases between. The germline gives CDR1 DFQATT, CDR2 SNEGSKA (reference sequence). The CDR3 sequence: CSARGRERGIWTQYF. CDR3 DNA: TGCAGTGCTAGGGGTCGGGAGCGAGGAATTTGGACCCAGTACTTC.

The chain joins TRBV28 to TRBJ2-1; D not resolved. The CDR3 sequence is 13 residues long. In germline, CDR1 is MDHEN, CDR2 SYDVKM. The V end was cut by 2 bases, the J end by 6 bases, with 8 bases between. CDR3 amino acids: CASSLQQFNEQFF. DNA for the CDR3: TGTGCCAGCAGTTTACAACAGTTCAATGAGCAGTTCTTC.

The V gene is TRBV7-9, the J gene TRBJ2-3; D not certain. The CDR3 runs 14 residues. The germline V gene encodes CDR1 SEHNR and CDR2 FQNEAQ (reference sequence). Trimming took off 1 base at V and 6 bases at J, with 11 bases between the two ends. The CDR3 reads CASSLDYHEDTQYF. CDR3 coding DNA: TGTGCCAGCAGCTTAGATTATCACGAGGATACGCAGTATTTT.

CDR3 sequence: CASSIGLGESGNTIYF. The CDR3 bases are TGTGCCAGTAGTATAGGATTAGGGGAGTCTGGAAACACCATATATTTT. The gene calls are TRBV19 and TRBJ1-3, with a weak D call TRBD1 (5 bases). CDR1 and CDR2 (germline): LNHDA, SQIVND (reference sequence). Between the trimmed V and J ends, which lost 1 base and 1 base, there was a span of 11 bases. This CDR3 spans 16 amino acids.

This chain links TRBV6-1 with TRBJ2-2; no firm D call. The germline CDR1 and CDR2 sequences are MNHNS and SASEGT. The V gene lost 10 bases and the J gene lost 0 bases, with 12 bases spanning the gap. The CDR3 is 14 residues long. CDR3 sequence reads: CAITTGSNTGELFF. In DNA, the CDR3 is TGTGCCATCACAACCGGATCGAACACCGGGGAGCTGTTTTTT.

Only a few counts were recorded for this clonotype. This chain joins TRBV7-9 and TRBJ1-5, with a possible D match to TRBD1 (5 bases). The germline gives CDR1 SEHNR, CDR2 FQNEAQ (reference sequence). V lost 4 bases, J lost 5 bases, and 6 bases lay in between. This CDR3 region has 12 residues. CDR3 residues: CASSWGDQPQHF. The DNA for the CDR3 is TGTGCCAGCAGCTGGGGGGATCAGCCCCAGCATTTT. Drawing the rest from reference TRBV7-9 and TRBJ1-5, the complete variable domain is DTGVSQNPRHKITKRGQNVTFRCDPISEHNRLYWYRQTLGQGPEFLTYFQNEAQLEKSRLLSDRFSAERPKGSFSTLEIQRTEQGDSAMYLCASSWGDQPQHFGDGTRLSIL.

The J gene is TRBJ2-5, the V gene TRBV3-1; no clear D gene. Deletions cut 0 bases from V and 1 base from J, with 9 bases between. The CDR3 totals 15 residues. CDR1 is LGHDT and CDR2 is YNNKEL in the germline V gene (reference sequence). CDR3 residues: CASSQDSVSQETQYF. The CDR3, as DNA: TGTGCCAGCAGCCAAGATTCAGTCAGCCAAGAGACCCAGTACTTC.

In its sample, this clonotype was seen a few times. This rearrangement joins TRBV18 to TRBJ2-3, with 14 nucleotides matching TRBD2. Germline V gene data show CDR1 as KGHSH and CDR2 as LQKENI. The CDR3 spans 18 residues. Losses at the gene ends were 1 base for V and 5 bases for J; bases not matched to a gene: 8. In DNA, the CDR3 is TGTGCCAGCTCACCACTCGGGGGACTAGCGGGAGAGATAGATACGCAGTATTTT. It encodes CASSPLGGLAGEIDTQYF.